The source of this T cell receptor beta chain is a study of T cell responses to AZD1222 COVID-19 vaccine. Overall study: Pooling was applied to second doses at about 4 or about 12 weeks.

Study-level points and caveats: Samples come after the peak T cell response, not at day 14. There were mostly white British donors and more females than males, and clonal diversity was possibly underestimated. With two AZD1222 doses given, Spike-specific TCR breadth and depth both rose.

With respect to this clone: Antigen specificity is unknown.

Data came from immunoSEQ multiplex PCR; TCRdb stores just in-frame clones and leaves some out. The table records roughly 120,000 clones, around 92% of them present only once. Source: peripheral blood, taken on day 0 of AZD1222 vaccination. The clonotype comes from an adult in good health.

CDR3 DNA sequence: TGTGCCATCAGTGAGACTAATGAGCAGTTCTTC. It is translated as CAISETNEQFF. The chain carries TRBV10-3 and TRBJ2-1; unclear D gene. Between the trimmed V and J ends, which lost 2 bases and 7 bases, there was a span of 3 bases. CDR1 ENHRY and CDR2 SYGVKD come from the germline V gene. The CDR3 contains 11 residues.